This T cell receptor beta chain was documented in a study of shared T cell receptors in the human thymus (dated by TCRdb to 2020 to 2023). Background on the whole study: The study examined how the human thymus generates shared, self-reactive T-cell receptor alpha chains.

As regards this clone: This clone's antigen is unknown. Base qualities are missing; no much larger clone stands one base away.

Library method: the immunoSEQ multiplex PCR assay. As stored in TCRdb, this immuneACCESS dataset retains in-frame rearrangements with V and J assigned. A fraction of the clones does not appear; measured against another copy, unresolved V genes explain less than half of the discrepancy, and the remainder lacks a known reason. A total of hundreds of thousands of clones appear in this sample, around 89% of them only once. The ten largest clonotypes hold roughly 0.0097% of the sample. The CDR3 runs 15 residues from the cysteine to the phenylalanine. The retained sequence is limited to the CDR3, 45 bases, with the frame set at the first base. Unmatched junction bases come to 3, with V trimmed by 2 bases and J by 1 base. The germline V gene supplies CDR1 MNHNS and CDR2 SASEGT. The same specimen was also included in a second study, on human thymus T cells. That second publication adds: In Finland, the donors were immunologically healthy infants who were having open corrective cardiac surgery for congenital heart defects. The thymus tissue came from surgical resects taken out during corrective cardiac surgery. Both the thymic and the peripheral blood repertoires appeared to show biased V and J gene segment usage. Highly overlapping thymic TCR repertoires among unrelated individuals were reported in the related research. The study characterized TCR alpha and beta repertoires from roughly eight infant thymus samples and a few related peripheral blood samples. The infant donors were roughly 7 to 244 days old, and the cohort included more than five males and two females. After being mechanically released from the tissue, thymocytes were kept at -70 degrees C in pellets of about 9-32 million cells. Genomic DNA was extracted from frozen cell pellets with a QIAsymphony instrument. Using the immunoSEQ multiplex PCR assay, the TCRB and TCRAD loci were amplified from a standardized quantity of quality-controlled genomic DNA. The amplicons covered the V(D)J region and were long enough to include the CDR3 and to identify the V and J genes. The amplicons were sequenced on an Illumina platform via the commercial immunoSEQ service. Primer bias and sequencing errors were corrected as previously described, and TCRAD and TCRB were defined on the basis of the IMGT database. immunoSEQ Analyzer 3.0 and VDJTools were used for repertoire analysis, which covered basic statistics, V/J segment usage, diversity estimates, rarefaction and pairwise overlap. Diversity was estimated using the Chao1, ChaoE, Efron-Thisted, Shannon and inverse Simpson indices, and was also estimated on datasets down-sampled to the size of the smallest sample. For repertoire overlap, CDR3 nucleotide sequence, V gene and J gene had to match strictly, and clustering was done by Jaccard-based multidimensional scaling. On average, roughly 810,000 unique TCRB clonotypes were obtained from thymus samples, compared with 70,000 to 90,000 from blood samples.

This TCR was sampled from a boy in the first two years of life with a congenital heart defect. Donor details come from another sample of the same person, matched by shared clones. The sample was thymocytes. The rearrangement joined TRBV6-1 to TRBJ2-7, with 9 bases aligning to TRBD1. The CDR3 region has the sequence CASSEIGTGSYEQYF. In nucleotides, the sequence is TGTGCCAGCAGTGAAATAGGGACAGGGTCCTACGAGCAGTACTTC.